Presented here are 9 T cell receptor beta chains from one specimen sequenced in a study of T cells in Graves' hyperthyroidism and ophthalmopathy. Template material for amplifying TCR beta CDR3 regions consisted of RNA transcripts. In the first-round RT-PCR of the TCR CDR3, the HTBI primer set was used. MiXCR, run by TCRdb on the multiplex PCR reads, gives a single entry per CDR3 protein. The repertoire includes roughly 290,000 distinct CDR3 sequences, about an eighth of them detected once, and roughly 7.9% sits in the top ten. Input material: blood. The receptors shown here come from a woman in her 40s with Graves' hyperthyroidism.

This clonotype was recorded at least ten times. CDR3 protein: CASSLPGQGAGYGYTF. The CDR3, as DNA: TGTGCCAGCAGTTTACCCGGACAGGGGGCGGGGTATGGCTACACCTTC. The J gene is TRBJ1-2, the V gene TRBV28, with TRBD1 matching over 11 bases. CDR3 length equals 16 residues. J lost 5 bases, V lost 2 bases, and 7 bases had no gene match. Germline CDR1 is MDHEN and CDR2 is SYDVKM.

The rearrangement uses TRBV19 and TRBJ1-5, with 7 bases matching TRBD1. With 9 bases clipped from V and 0 bases from J, the junction kept 8 bases outside the gene matches. The CDR3 loop spans 15 amino acids. The germline gives CDR1 LNHDA, CDR2 SQIVND (reference sequence). Written as DNA, the CDR3 is TGTGCCAGCCGCAGAAGGGACAGTAGCAATCAGCCCCAGCATTTT. Amino acid sequence: CASRRRDSSNQPQHF. Together with reference TRBV19 and TRBJ1-5, the CDR3 gives the full variable domain: DGGITQSPKYLFRKEGQNVTLSCEQNLNHDAMYWYRQDPGQGLRLIYYSQIVNDFQKGDIAEGYSVSREKKESFPLTVTSAQKNPTAFYLCASRRRDSSNQPQHFGDGTRLSIL.

This clonotype was seen repeatedly, ten times or more. This chain links TRBV28 with TRBJ1-5; the D is unclear. The V gene's germline CDR1 is MDHEN and CDR2 SYDVKM. V lost 5 bases and J 9 bases, leaving 14 bases between the germline ends. The CDR3 is made up of 13 amino acids. CDR3 DNA sequence: TGTGCCAGCAGTCTCGACCGAGCTAGGCCCCAGCATTTT. Encoded protein: CASSLDRARPQHF.

Turning to this clonotype: Given a much more abundant clone one base away, this may be a read error. This sequence joins TRBV28 and TRBJ2-2, with D possibly being TRBD2 (5 bases). Germline V gives CDR1 MDHEN, CDR2 SYDVKM. The CDR3 consists of 12 residues. The CDR3 sequence is CASSRTRWEPFF. As DNA, the CDR3 is TGTGCCAGCAGTCGAACTAGGTGGGAGCCGTTTTTT.

This clonotype was picked up many times. V usage is TRBV6-1 and J usage is TRBJ2-7; D gene unclear. In germline, CDR1 is MNHNS, CDR2 SASEGT. CDR3 size: 13 residues. V lost 8 bases and J 0 bases, leaving 11 bases between the germline ends. This CDR3 is CASSVAHSYEQYF. DNA of the CDR3: TGTGCCAGCTCGGTTGCACACTCCTACGAGCAGTACTTC.

This clonotype is a singleton in its sample. The chain recombines TRBV19 with TRBJ1-4; D is uncertain. CDR3 size: 15 residues. Germline assignment: CDR1 LNHDA and CDR2 SQIVND (reference sequence). V gave up 7 bases and J gave up 8 bases, with 20 bases separating them. CDR3 in DNA: TGTGCCAGTACTGTTACCGGTTACAGTGGGGAAAAACTGTTTTTT. Protein sequence: CASTVTGYSGEKLFF.

This clonotype was seen repeatedly, ten times or more. The chain has TRBV9 and TRBJ1-6; TRBD1 matches 9 bases. Germline CDR1 SGDLS, CDR2 YYNGEE. The CDR3 has 14 amino acids. V lost 4 bases to trimming and J lost 8 bases; unmatched junction nucleotides: 4. DNA for the CDR3: TGTGCCAGCAGCTCTACAGGGGGCGATTCACCCCTCCACTTT. Its protein is CASSSTGGDSPLHF.

This clonotype came up many times. V usage is TRBV27 and J usage is TRBJ1-4; possibly TRBD1 for D (5 bases). Looked up from germline, CDR1 is MNHEY and CDR2 is SMNVEV (reference sequence). The CDR3 length is 16 residues. Trimming pared 2 bases from V and 0 bases from J, leaving 10 bases between. CDR3 amino acids: CASSLRRGSTNEKLFF. The CDR3 nucleotides are TGTGCCAGCAGTTTACGAAGGGGCTCAACTAATGAAAAACTGTTTTTT.

This clonotype was counted between two and nine times. This chain joins TRBV27 and TRBJ1-4; no definite D call. This CDR3 comprises 15 residues. The germline gives CDR1 MNHEY, CDR2 SMNVEV (reference sequence). The germline V and J ends were trimmed by 4 bases and 8 bases, with 17 bases remaining between them. CDR3 in amino acids: CASSSWARGEEKLFF. In nucleotides, the CDR3 is TGTGCCAGCAGTTCCTGGGCCCGAGGAGAAGAAAAACTGTTTTTT. The whole variable domain, remainder taken from reference TRBV27 and TRBJ1-4, is EAQVTQNPRYLITVTGKKLTVTCSQNMNHEYMSWYRQDPGLGLRQIYYSMNVEVTDKGDVPEGYKVSRKEKRNFPLILESPSPNQTSLYFCASSSWARGEEKLFFGSGTQLSVL.